The clone carrying this T cell receptor beta chain was seen only a few times. The source of the sample is a study of T-cell memory formation after mild COVID-19. Amplification by 5'RACE using constant-segment primers produced TCR alpha and TCR beta cDNA libraries that carried sample barcodes and UMIs. TCRdb analysed the 5' RACE reads with MiXCR anew, one entry per CDR3 protein. The table includes hundreds of thousands of distinct CDR3 sequences, roughly 20% detected once. The CDR3 is 13 residues long. V was shortened by 0 bases and J by 6 bases, with 11 bases between the two germline ends. Germline V gene sequence: CDR1 DFQATT, CDR2 SNEGSKA (reference sequence).

The sequencing input was PBMCs or a T cell subset sorted from them (not recorded which). This sequence originates from an adult woman who had mild COVID-19 (a few samples of this study predate the infection). Cell type and time point are not known. The chain is built from TRBV20-1 and TRBJ1-2; tentative D call: TRBD1 (5 bases). CDR3 in amino acids: CSAREAREDGYTF. DNA of the CDR3: TGCAGTGCTAGAGAAGCCAGGGAGGATGGCTACACCTTC.